This T cell receptor (beta chain) was retrieved from a study of shared clonotypes between healthy human individuals. The CDR3 covers 14 residues. The germline V and J ends were trimmed by 2 bases and 10 bases, with 15 bases remaining between them. Germline V gene data show CDR1 as MGHRA and CDR2 as YSYEKL. TCRdb's copy holds only in-frame clones and misses some; the assay was immunoSEQ multiplex PCR. Of about 1.1 million clones in the sample, approximately 80% were seen once. This receptor was obtained from a man younger than 30 in good health. Some clones in this sample may be carry-over from other donors' samples. The chain recombines TRBV4-1 with TRBJ2-1; D uncertain. Input material: memory CD4+ T cells from PBMCs. Subset here: CD45RA-negative fraction. CDR3 loop: CASSQFEGREEQFF. Here the CDR3 DNA reads TGCGCCAGCAGCCAATTCGAAGGCCGCGAGGAGCAGTTCTTC.